The 5 T cell receptor beta chains listed next were all sequenced from one sample in a study of beta chain features in type 1 diabetes. Study-wide points: All four CD4+ subsets of Type 1 diabetes patients contained TCRB CDR3s that were moderately but significantly shorter.

These receptors have no known antigen. All of the isolated RNA was reverse transcribed, so expressed TCRB transcripts were sequenced. Data came from immunoSEQ multiplex PCR; TCRdb stores just in-frame clones and leaves some out. The sample yields 300,000 to 400,000 clones, roughly 9.8% seen once. The material sequenced was central memory CD4+ T cells from blood. The receptor source for this set is a young man with type 1 diabetes.

CDR3: CASSPPPSQETQYF. Written as DNA, the CDR3 is TGTGCCAGCTCACCACCCCCCAGCCAAGAGACCCAGTACTTC. The chain has TRBV18 and TRBJ2-5; D ambiguous. This CDR3 region has 14 residues. V lost 0 bases to trimming and J lost 1 base, with 6 bases between them. From germline, CDR1 is KGHSH and CDR2 LQKENI.

The rearrangement uses TRBV19 and TRBJ2-1, with TRBD2 matching over 10 bases. Trimming at V came to 5 bases and at J to 0 bases, leaving 4 bases not matched to a gene. CDR1 LNHDA and CDR2 SQIVND come from the germline V gene (reference sequence). This CDR3 spans 16 amino acids. The DNA for the CDR3 is TGTGCCAGTAGTCGACTAGCGGGCAGCTCCTACAATGAGCAGTTCTTC. Its translation: CASSRLAGSSYNEQFF.

V gene TRBV5-5 combines with J gene TRBJ2-5, with 8 bases matching TRBD2. The CDR3 loop spans 13 amino acids. Germline CDR1 is SGHKS and CDR2 is YYEKEE (reference sequence). Trimming removed 4 bases from V and 4 bases from J; junction bases left unmatched: 3. As DNA, the CDR3 is TGTGCCAGCAGCATCAGCGGGAGAGAGACCCAGTACTTC. Translated, it gives CASSISGRETQYF.

The rearrangement uses TRBV12-2 and TRBJ1-5. TRBV12-2 is given as a pseudogene. The CDR3 runs to 14 residues. CDR3 sequence (DNA): TGTGCCAGCAGCCAGGAGACTAGCAATCAGCCCCAGCATTTT. Amino acids: CASSQETSNQPQHF.

Points on this clone: One end of the junction fails to match germline, which may point to a read error. The V gene is TRBV5-1, the J gene TRBJ1-5, with D possibly TRBD1 on 5 matching bases. CDR3 length equals 15 residues. Germline CDR1 and CDR2: SGHRS and YFSETQ. CDR3 sequence reads: CASSRGWSGNQPQHF. Here the CDR3 DNA reads TGTGCCAGCAGCCGGGGGTGGAGTGGCAATCAGCCCCAGCATTTT. Full variable domain (outside the CDR3, taken from reference TRBV5-1 and TRBJ1-5): KAGVTQTPRYLIKTRGQQVTLSCSPISGHRSVSWYQQTPGQGLQFLFEYFSETQRNKGNFPGRFSGRQFSNSRSEMNVSTLELGDSALYLCASSRGWSGNQPQHFGDGTRLSIL.